Listed below are T cell receptor beta chains from one sample, sequenced in a study of beta chain features in type 1 diabetes. Here immunoSEQ multiplex PCR was the method, and the copy in TCRdb shows in-frame clones only, minus some. The sample carries over 150,000 clones, roughly 8% recorded once. The specimen sequenced was central memory CD4+ T cells from blood. The source of these receptors is a woman aged 40 to 50 with type 1 diabetes. CDR3s include the opening cysteine and the closing phenylalanine or tryptophan. Fields, in order: V gene, J gene, D gene, clone size, CDR3 DNA, CDR3 protein. The D gene is left open where the match is weak. Size values are once, few and many counts, or a class for expanded clones, and some rows have none.

V gene: TRBV14; J gene: TRBJ2-7; D gene: -; clone size: -; CDR3 DNA: TGTGCCAGCACCGGCCTAGGTGGGTACGAGCAGTACTTC; CDR3 protein: CASTGLGGYEQYF
V gene: TRBV5-6; J gene: TRBJ1-1; D gene: TRBD1; clone size: few; CDR3 DNA: TGTGCCAGCAGCTTTGACAGGGTCACTGAAGCTTTCTTT; CDR3 protein: CASSFDRVTEAFF
V gene: TRBV11-2; J gene: TRBJ2-5; D gene: -; clone size: few; CDR3 DNA: TGTGCCAGCAGCTTAGCAATGGGCGGGGAGAGGGAGACCCAGTACTTC; CDR3 protein: CASSLAMGGERETQYF
V gene: TRBV28; J gene: TRBJ2-5; D gene: TRBD1; clone size: -; CDR3 DNA: TGTGCCAGCAGTCGTGACAGGGCAGAGACCCAGTACTTC; CDR3 protein: CASSRDRAETQYF
V gene: TRBV27; J gene: TRBJ2-1; D gene: -; clone size: -; CDR3 DNA: TGTGCCAGCAGTGCCGACTACTTGGCCCTGGGCAATGAGCAGTTCTTC; CDR3 protein: CASSADYLALGNEQFF
V gene: TRBV5-4; J gene: TRBJ2-1; D gene: -; clone size: few; CDR3 DNA: TGTGCCAGCAGCTTGGAGAGCTCCTACAATGAGCAGTTCTTC; CDR3 protein: CASSLESSYNEQFF
V gene: TRBV19; J gene: TRBJ1-5; D gene: -; clone size: -; CDR3 DNA: TGTGCCAGTAGTCGACAAAGCAATCAGCCCCAGCATTTT; CDR3 protein: CASSRQSNQPQHF
V gene: TRBV6-1; J gene: TRBJ2-5; D gene: -; clone size: -; CDR3 DNA: TGTGCCAGCAGTGAATCCCAGGGTGGTTGGGAGACCCAGTACTTC; CDR3 protein: CASSESQGGWETQYF
V gene: TRBV14; J gene: TRBJ1-1; D gene: -; clone size: few; CDR3 DNA: TGTGCCAGCAGCCAGAGGGGAGGGGGCACTGAAGCTTTCTTT; CDR3 protein: CASSQRGGGTEAFF
V gene: TRBV2; J gene: TRBJ2-1; D gene: -; clone size: -; CDR3 DNA: TGTGCCAGCAGTATACCGGGACCTCAGGGGTACAATGAGCAGTTCTTC; CDR3 protein: CASSIPGPQGYNEQFF
V gene: TRBV5-6; J gene: TRBJ2-7; D gene: TRBD1; clone size: few; CDR3 DNA: TGTGCCAGCAGCCCGACTACGACAGGGTGGTCCGGCGAGCAGTACTTC; CDR3 protein: CASSPTTTGWSGEQYF
V gene: TRBV18; J gene: TRBJ1-2; D gene: TRBD1; clone size: -; CDR3 DNA: TGTGCCAGCTCATATACTGGGACAGGGGCAGACTATGGCTACACCTTC; CDR3 protein: CASSYTGTGADYGYTF
V gene: TRBV9; J gene: TRBJ2-5; D gene: TRBD2; clone size: -; CDR3 DNA: TGTGCCAGCAGTTCTTCTAGCGGGAGTGGTGAGACCCAGTACTTC; CDR3 protein: CASSSSSGSGETQYF
V gene: TRBV28; J gene: TRBJ2-1; D gene: TRBD1; clone size: -; CDR3 DNA: TGTGCCAGCAGCCGGGACAGCTACAATGAGCAGTTCTTC; CDR3 protein: CASSRDSYNEQFF
V gene: TRBV7-2; J gene: TRBJ2-2; D gene: TRBD2; clone size: once; CDR3 DNA: TGTGCCAGCAGCTCAATAGCGGGAGTGGTTACCGGGGAGCTGTTTTTT; CDR3 protein: CASSSIAGVVTGELFF
V gene: TRBV15; J gene: TRBJ2-1; D gene: -; clone size: -; CDR3 DNA: TGTGCCACCAGGTCCGTAGTCAATGAGCAGTTCTTC; CDR3 protein: CATRSVVNEQFF
V gene: TRBV9; J gene: TRBJ1-1; D gene: -; clone size: -; CDR3 DNA: TGTGCCAGCAGCGTAGCTCGGCAGGGATCTGAAGCTTTCTTT; CDR3 protein: CASSVARQGSEAFF
V gene: TRBV30; J gene: TRBJ1-1; D gene: -; clone size: -; CDR3 DNA: TGTGCCTGGAACCCCCAGGGCTACACTGAAGCTTTCTTT; CDR3 protein: CAWNPQGYTEAFF
V gene: TRBV18; J gene: TRBJ2-7; D gene: TRBD1; clone size: few; CDR3 DNA: TGTGCCAGCTCACCGGGACAGGACTCCTACGAGCAGTACTTC; CDR3 protein: CASSPGQDSYEQYF
V gene: TRBV6-6; J gene: TRBJ1-5; D gene: -; clone size: -; CDR3 DNA: TGTGCCAGCCTCGATCAGGGAAGCAATCAGCCCCAGCATTTT; CDR3 protein: CASLDQGSNQPQHF
V gene: TRBV7-9; J gene: TRBJ1-5; D gene: TRBD1; clone size: -; CDR3 DNA: TGTGCCAGCAGCCCACCCGGACAGGCCCAGCATTTT; CDR3 protein: CASSPPGQAQHF
V gene: TRBV19; J gene: TRBJ2-7; D gene: TRBD1; clone size: -; CDR3 DNA: TGTGCCAGTACCCTGGGACAGGGAGGAGACGAGCAGTACTTC; CDR3 protein: CASTLGQGGDEQYF